These 5 T cell receptor beta chains were all obtained from the same sample, sequenced in a study of blood T cell repertoires in COVID-19. Repertoires were generated with immunoSEQ multiplex PCR, while TCRdb's copy carries only in-frame clones and drops some. The data show about 190,000 clones, with approximately 88% seen just once and 2.5% to 3.5% held by the top ten. Sequencing was carried out using PBMCs or T cells enriched from blood (not recorded which). All receptors derive from a young woman who had recovered from COVID-19.

The chain links TRBV5-1 to TRBJ2-1, with D perhaps TRBD2 (6 bases). V dropped 8 bases and J dropped 6 bases, with 24 bases sitting between them. The germline V gene encodes CDR1 SGHRS and CDR2 YFSETQ. The CDR3 extends over 16 amino acids. DNA of the CDR3: TGCGCCAGGTTTCTAGCGCCCCAACCTCGTCGCAATGAGCAGTTCTTC. It translates to CARFLAPQPRRNEQFF.

The CDR3 is CASSLRGKDEAFF. In nucleotides, the CDR3 is TGTGCCAGCAGCTTACGGGGGAAGGATGAAGCTTTCTTT. The V and J genes are TRBV7-8 and TRBJ1-1, with D perhaps matching TRBD1 (5 bases). CDR1 and CDR2 from the germline V gene are SGHVS and FQNEAQ. Trimming took off 2 bases at V and 7 bases at J, with 11 bases between the two ends. This CDR3 is 13 amino acids long.

This chain links TRBV9 with TRBJ2-1, with 8 bases aligning to TRBD2. The CDR3 spans 15 residues. Germline lookup yields CDR1 SGDLS and CDR2 YYNGEE. V was pared by 2 bases and J by 1 base, with 2 bases of the junction left unmatched. This CDR3 is CASSVAGGSYNEQFF. The CDR3 bases are TGTGCCAGCAGCGTTGCGGGGGGTTCCTACAATGAGCAGTTCTTC. The complete variable domain, with remaining parts taken from reference TRBV9 and TRBJ2-1, reads DSGVTQTPKHLITATGQRVTLRCSPRSGDLSVYWYQQSLDQGLQFLIQYYNGEERAKGNILERFSAQQFPDLHSELNLSSLELGDSALYFCASSVAGGSYNEQFFGPGTRLTVL.

The rearrangement joins TRBV2 to TRBJ2-3, with 10 bases matching TRBD2. This CDR3 comprises 16 residues. V shed 3 bases and J 2 bases; nucleotides not matched to a gene: 5. The germline V gene has CDR1 SNHLY and CDR2 FYNNEI. Here the CDR3 DNA reads TGTGCCAGCAGTGAGCAGCTAGCGGGGGTCACAGATACGCAGTATTTT. This gives the protein CASSEQLAGVTDTQYF.

By share of the sample, this clone is medium-sized. The gene calls are TRBV21-1 and TRBJ1-5; TRBD1 is taken as the D call from the table, unchecked against the DNA. TRBV21-1 is classified as a pseudogene. The CDR3 extends over 15 amino acids. In DNA, the CDR3 is TGTGCCAGCAGCTCCCGGGACAGGTACGATCAGCCCCAGCATTTT. Translation gives CASSSRDRYDQPQHF.